This T cell receptor beta chain came from a study of patients and donors after allogeneic stem cell transplantation. This CDR3 spans 16 amino acids. Germline CDR1 and CDR2: DFQATT and SNEGSKA (reference sequence). V was cut by 1 base and J by 3 bases, with 15 bases left in between. TCRdb itself ran the RT-PCR reads through MiXCR, one entry per CDR3 protein. The sample contains about 160,000 distinct CDR3 sequences, around 30% of which appear only once. The chain is built from TRBV20-1 and TRBJ2-2; D gene unclear. The origin of this receptor is a human donor who was either an allogeneic HSCT recipient or a stem cell or donor lymphocyte infusion donor (not recorded which). It is not recorded whose cells these are; they may come from a transplant donor. Input material: blood, either unsorted or a sorted T cell fraction (not recorded which). CDR3 in amino acids: CSARGVEYIDTGELFF. In DNA form, the CDR3 reads TGCAGTGCTAGAGGAGTAGAATATATCGACACCGGGGAGCTGTTTTTT.